The count of the clone carrying this TCR beta chain is one. What it recognizes is unknown. Here the CDR3 omits its conserved ending phenylalanine or tryptophan, so a read error is the likely source. The CDR3 extends over 13 amino acids. Germline CDR1 reads SGHTA; CDR2 reads FQGTGA. Trimming cost V 1 base and J 10 bases, with 8 bases left between them. This entry comes from a study of cytomegalovirus exposure and HLA in healthy donors. Overall study context: Caucasian-associated ancestry cluster membership applied to approximately 84% of around 400 genotyped donors. Study results and limitations: Reportedly, diagnosis of cytomegalovirus status by the classifier showed high specificity and sensitivity.

The PCR ran on 60 Vbeta and 13 Jbeta primers. Data came from immunoSEQ multiplex PCR; TCRdb stores just in-frame clones and leaves some out. The sample yields approximately 120,000 clones, approximately 78% seen once. Sequencing used PBMCs. V is TRBV7-3 and J is TRBJ1-6; D uncertain. The sequence was obtained from a man aged 35-49 years in good health and CMV-seronegative. Here the CDR3 reads CASSLSTSSPLHL. The CDR3 nucleotides are TGTGCCAGCAGCTTAAGTACATCCTCACCCCTCCACCTT.